This passage covers 18 T cell receptor beta chains from one sample sequenced in a study of blood T cells in healthy people across ages. Combining a sample-barcoded 5' primer with a J-beta primer mix, a second PCR ran for roughly 7 to 11 cycles. TCRdb ran MiXCR on the 5' RACE reads and lists one entry per CDR3 protein. The sample records approximately 760,000 distinct CDR3 sequences, 20% to 25% being singletons. The sample was also reused in another study, on T cells of mothers and their children.

The sequencing input was blood. These receptors originate from a boy between 10 and 17 years old in good health.

This clonotype was observed a handful of times. The DNA of the CDR3 is TGTGCCAGCAGTGAAAAGCGGGGGTCCTACAATGAGCAGTTCTTC. Translation gives CASSEKRGSYNEQFF. This chain uses TRBV6-1 with TRBJ2-1, with 8 bases aligning to TRBD2. J was trimmed by 1 base and V by 2 bases; bases with no gene match: 1. The CDR3 is made up of 15 amino acids. CDR1 is MNHNS and CDR2 is SASEGT in the germline V gene.

A few counts support this clonotype. This chain links TRBV7-8 with TRBJ2-2; TRBD2 is a possible D gene (6 bases). Trimming left V 4 bases short and J 6 bases short, with 12 bases between. The length of the CDR3 is 14 residues. The germline V gene encodes CDR1 SGHVS and CDR2 FQNEAQ. This chain's CDR3 is CASSSTSSPGELFF. In DNA, the CDR3 is TGTGCCAGCAGCTCGACTAGTTCTCCCGGGGAGCTGTTTTTT. The full variable domain, with the rest looked up from reference TRBV7-8 and TRBJ2-2, is GAGVSQSPRYKVAKRGQDVALRCDPISGHVSLFWYQQALGQGPEFLTYFQNEAQLDKSGLPSDRFFAERPEGSVSTLKIQRTQQEDSAVYLCASSSTSSPGELFFGEGSRLTVL.

The chain has TRBV7-3 and TRBJ2-3, with 7 bases lining up with TRBD2. The CDR3 runs to 14 residues. V trimming: 1 base; J trimming: 6 bases; junction bases outside the gene matches: 4. Germline values: CDR1 SGHTA, CDR2 FQGTGA. CDR3 DNA: TGTGCCAGCAGCTTAAGCGGGAGTGGCGATACGCAGTATTTT. This encodes CASSLSGSGDTQYF.

This chain connects TRBV20-1 to TRBJ2-2, with 7 bases identical to TRBD2. This CDR3 comprises 16 residues. CDR1 is DFQATT, CDR2 SNEGSKA, per germline (reference sequence). V gave up 0 bases and J gave up 2 bases; unmatched junction bases: 6. The CDR3 nucleotides read TGCAGTGCTAGAGATACGGCGGGAGTAAACACCGGGGAGCTGTTTTTT. Amino acids: CSARDTAGVNTGELFF.

CDR3 sequence: CASSLFEGDHNSPLHF. The CDR3 DNA is TGTGCCAGCAGCTTATTCGAGGGGGACCATAATTCACCCCTCCACTTT. The gene calls are TRBV7-8 and TRBJ1-6; possible D gene TRBD1, 6 bases. Germline CDR1 is SGHVS and CDR2 is FQNEAQ. Trimming took 2 bases from V and 5 from J, leaving 13 bases between them. The CDR3 contains 16 residues.

This clonotype was seen only a few times. J is TRBJ2-2 and V is TRBV7-8, with D possibly TRBD2 on 7 matching bases. Trimming left V 5 bases short and J 0 bases short, with 13 bases between. Germline V gene data show CDR1 as SGHVS and CDR2 as FQNEAQ. This CDR3 is 16 amino acids long. The CDR3 sequence: CASSLGGGPNTGELFF. Written as DNA, the CDR3 is TGTGCCAGCAGCCTGGGGGGGGGCCCGAACACCGGGGAGCTGTTTTTT.

The chain combines TRBV20-1 with TRBJ2-1; no clear D. The germline V gene encodes CDR1 DFQATT and CDR2 SNEGSKA (reference sequence). Trimming removed 5 bases at V and 1 base at J, with 12 bases between. This CDR3 region has 14 residues. The CDR3 reads CSAPGRPSYNEQFF. CDR3 in DNA: TGCAGTGCTCCCGGGCGCCCTTCCTACAATGAGCAGTTCTTC.

This clonotype was seen a handful of times. V gene TRBV4-1 combines with J gene TRBJ2-1; D is undetermined. The CDR3 spans 13 residues. Trimming removed 3 bases at V and 8 bases at J, with 11 bases between. Germline values: CDR1 MGHRA, CDR2 YSYEKL. DNA of the CDR3: TGCGCCAGCAGCCAGAAGGACGTCGATGAGCAGTTCTTC. It yields the protein CASSQKDVDEQFF.

The chain is built from TRBV2 and TRBJ2-3, with 8 bases fitting TRBD2. The CDR3 consists of 16 residues. CDR1 is SNHLY, CDR2 FYNNEI, per germline. The V segment lost 6 bases and the J segment 5 bases; nucleotides outside the gene matches: 13. The CDR3: CASSQVASGRGDTQYF. For the CDR3, the DNA is TGTGCCAGCAGCCAGGTGGCTAGCGGGCGGGGAGATACGCAGTATTTT.

The CDR3 loop reads CASSVLGQQYF. DNA for the CDR3: TGTGCCAGCAGTGTGCTGGGACAGCAGTACTTC. The chain recombines TRBV25-1 with TRBJ2-5; 7 bases agree with TRBD1. CDR3 length: 11 residues. The germline V gene encodes CDR1 MGHDK and CDR2 SYGVNS. The V gene end was trimmed by 4 bases and the J gene end by 11 bases; junction bases not matched to a gene: 4.

The chain combines TRBV14 with TRBJ2-5, with D possibly matching TRBD2 (6 bases). The end of the DNA fits TRBJ2-7 better, so the J call may be wrong. Germline V gene sequence: CDR1 SGHDN, CDR2 FVKESK. The CDR3 is 13 amino acids. CDR3 in amino acids: CASRTDYSYEQYF. CDR3 bases: TGTGCCAGCAGAACGGACTACTCCTACGAGCAGTACTTC.

This clonotype was observed a handful of times. The genes are TRBV5-1 and TRBJ2-2; D is undetermined. Per the germline V gene, CDR1 is SGHRS and CDR2 is YFSETQ. V lost 5 bases and J lost 0, with 11 bases in between. The CDR3 contains 15 residues. CDR3 amino acids: CASRMSGTNTGELFF. DNA of the CDR3: TGCGCCAGCAGAATGTCGGGCACGAACACCGGGGAGCTGTTTTTT.

This clonotype came up once. V and J are TRBV5-1 and TRBJ1-1; possible D gene TRBD1, 5 bases. The V end was cut by 4 bases, the J end by 3 bases, with 19 bases between. Germline CDR1 is SGHRS and CDR2 is YFSETQ. CDR3 size: 16 residues. The CDR3 coding sequence is TGCGCCAGCAGCCCGTGGGGCGGCGGGACGGACACTGAAGCTTTCTTT. It codes for CASSPWGGGTDTEAFF.

The CDR3 loop reads CSVESRDRGGSPLHF. In DNA form, the CDR3 reads TGCAGCGTTGAATCCCGGGACAGGGGGGGATCACCCCTCCACTTT. The chain uses TRBV29-1 and TRBJ1-6, with 11 positions matching TRBD1. Germline V gives CDR1 SQVTM, CDR2 ANQGSEA. Trimming at V came to 2 bases and at J to 10 bases, leaving 7 bases not matched to a gene. The CDR3 loop spans 15 amino acids.

V gene TRBV6-2 or TRBV6-3 combines with J gene TRBJ2-1, with D maybe TRBD1 (6 bases). Looked up from germline, CDR1 is MNHEY and CDR2 is SVGEGT. CDR3 size: 15 residues. V lost 6 bases, J lost 1 base, and 13 bases lay in between. CDR3 residues: CASRFRGGSYNEQFF. The CDR3 DNA sequence: TGTGCCAGCAGGTTCAGGGGTGGGTCCTACAATGAGCAGTTCTTC.

The chain combines TRBV6-6 with TRBJ2-7, with 10 bases matching TRBD1. Germline CDR1 MNHNY, CDR2 SVGAGI (reference sequence). The CDR3 has 16 residues. The V gene end was trimmed by 0 bases and the J gene end by 2 bases; junction bases not matched to a gene: 4. CDR3 bases: TGTGCCAGCAGTTACTCCCGGACAGGGGGGACCTACGAGCAGTACTTC. Residues: CASSYSRTGGTYEQYF.

The J gene is TRBJ2-1, the V gene TRBV20-1; D is perhaps TRBD1 (6 bases). The J call may be in error: the DNA end matches TRBJ2-7 better. The CDR3 has 15 residues. Germline V lookup: CDR1 DFQATT, CDR2 SNEGSKA (reference sequence). The CDR3 reads CSAHTASGQNYEQYF. The CDR3 DNA follows: TGCAGTGCTCATACCGCTAGTGGACAGAACTACGAGCAGTACTTC.

This chain uses TRBV12-3 or TRBV12-4 with TRBJ2-3, with 7 bases identical to TRBD2. V lost 4 bases to trimming and J lost 2 bases; unmatched junction nucleotides: 3. This CDR3 contains 14 residues. The CDR3 spells CASSWDYPTDTQYF. CDR3 sequence (DNA): TGTGCCAGCAGTTGGGACTACCCCACAGATACGCAGTATTTT.